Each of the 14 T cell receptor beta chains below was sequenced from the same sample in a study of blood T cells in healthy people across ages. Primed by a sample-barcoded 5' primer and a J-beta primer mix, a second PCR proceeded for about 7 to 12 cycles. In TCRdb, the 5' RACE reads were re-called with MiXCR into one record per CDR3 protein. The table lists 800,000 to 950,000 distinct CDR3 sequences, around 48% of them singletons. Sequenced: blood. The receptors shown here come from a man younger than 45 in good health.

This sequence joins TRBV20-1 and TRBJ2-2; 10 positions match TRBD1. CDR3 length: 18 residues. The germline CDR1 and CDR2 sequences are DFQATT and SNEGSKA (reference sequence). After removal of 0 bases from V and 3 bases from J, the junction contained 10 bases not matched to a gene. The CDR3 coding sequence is TGCAGTGCTAGAGATCCCGACAGGGGGCTAGGGGACACCGGGGAGCTGTTTTTT. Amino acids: CSARDPDRGLGDTGELFF.

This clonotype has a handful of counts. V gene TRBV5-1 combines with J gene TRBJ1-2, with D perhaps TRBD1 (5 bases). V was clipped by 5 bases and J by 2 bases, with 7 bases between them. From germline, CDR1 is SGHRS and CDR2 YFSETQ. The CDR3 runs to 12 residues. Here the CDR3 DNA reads TGCGCCAGCAGGTGGGACAACTATGGCTACACCTTC. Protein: CASRWDNYGYTF.

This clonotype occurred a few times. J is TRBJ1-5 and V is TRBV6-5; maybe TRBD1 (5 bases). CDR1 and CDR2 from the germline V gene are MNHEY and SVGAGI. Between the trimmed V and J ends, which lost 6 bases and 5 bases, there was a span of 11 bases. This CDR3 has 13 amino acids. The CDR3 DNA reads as TGTGCCAGCAGGAGGGGCGGTCATCAGCCCCAGCATTTT. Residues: CASRRGGHQPQHF.

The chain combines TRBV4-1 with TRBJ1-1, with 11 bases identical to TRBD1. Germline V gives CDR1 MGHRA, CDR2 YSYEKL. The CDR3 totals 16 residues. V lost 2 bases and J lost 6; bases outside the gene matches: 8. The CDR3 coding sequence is TGCGCCAGCAGCCAAAGGGTCGGACAGGGGGCGGCTGAAGCTTTCTTT. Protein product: CASSQRVGQGAAEAFF.

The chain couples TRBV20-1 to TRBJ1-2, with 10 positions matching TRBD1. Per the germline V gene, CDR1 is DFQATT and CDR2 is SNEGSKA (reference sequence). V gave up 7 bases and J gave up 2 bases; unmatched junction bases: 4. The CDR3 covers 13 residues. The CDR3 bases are TGCAGTGGGGTGACAGGGGGCAACTATGGCTACACCTTC. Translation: CSGVTGGNYGYTF.

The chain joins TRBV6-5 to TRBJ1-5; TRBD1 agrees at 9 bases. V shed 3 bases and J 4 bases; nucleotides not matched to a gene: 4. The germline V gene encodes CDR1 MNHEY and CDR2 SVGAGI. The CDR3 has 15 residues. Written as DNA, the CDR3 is TGTGCCAGCAGTTATTCCGGGACAGGGAATCAGCCCCAGCATTTT. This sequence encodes CASSYSGTGNQPQHF.

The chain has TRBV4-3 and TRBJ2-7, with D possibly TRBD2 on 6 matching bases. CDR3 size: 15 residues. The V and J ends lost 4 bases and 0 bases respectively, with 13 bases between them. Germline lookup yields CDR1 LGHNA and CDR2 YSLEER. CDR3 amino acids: CASSRLAESSYEQYF. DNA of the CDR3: TGCGCCAGCAGCCGGTTAGCGGAGTCCTCCTACGAGCAGTACTTC.

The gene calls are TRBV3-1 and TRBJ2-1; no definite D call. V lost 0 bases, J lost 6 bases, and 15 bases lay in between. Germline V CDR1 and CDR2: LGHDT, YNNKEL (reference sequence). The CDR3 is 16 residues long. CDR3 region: CASSQDAPPGGNEQFF. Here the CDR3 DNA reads TGTGCCAGCAGCCAAGATGCGCCACCGGGTGGCAATGAGCAGTTCTTC.

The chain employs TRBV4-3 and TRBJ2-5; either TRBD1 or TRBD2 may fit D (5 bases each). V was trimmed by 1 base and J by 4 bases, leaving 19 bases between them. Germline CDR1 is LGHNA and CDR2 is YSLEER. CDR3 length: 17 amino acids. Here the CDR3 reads CASSQVSPGPTPETQYF. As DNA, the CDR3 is TGCGCCAGCAGCCAAGTTAGTCCGGGACCCACTCCAGAGACCCAGTACTTC.

CDR3: CATARGPADGNQPQHF. The CDR3 DNA reads as TGCGCCACCGCACGCGGGCCAGCTGATGGCAATCAGCCCCAGCATTTT. The chain has TRBV5-1 and TRBJ1-5; no reliable D call. Germline-derived CDR1 and CDR2 are SGHRS and YFSETQ. The CDR3 runs 16 residues. V lost 9 bases, J lost 2 bases, and 21 bases lay in between.

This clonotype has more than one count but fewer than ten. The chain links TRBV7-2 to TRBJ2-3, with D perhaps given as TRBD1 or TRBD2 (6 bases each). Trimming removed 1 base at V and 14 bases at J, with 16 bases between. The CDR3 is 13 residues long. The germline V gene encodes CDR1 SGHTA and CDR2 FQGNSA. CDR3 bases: TGTGCCAGCAGCTTAGATGAACTAGGGGGGTCGTATTTT. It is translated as CASSLDELGGSYF.

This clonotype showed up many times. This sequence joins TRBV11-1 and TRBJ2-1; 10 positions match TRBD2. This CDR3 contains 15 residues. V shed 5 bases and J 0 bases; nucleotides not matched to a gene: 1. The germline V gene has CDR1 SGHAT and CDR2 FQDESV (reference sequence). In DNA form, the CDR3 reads TGTGCCAGCAGCCGACTAGCGGGCTCCTACAATGAGCAGTTCTTC. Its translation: CASSRLAGSYNEQFF. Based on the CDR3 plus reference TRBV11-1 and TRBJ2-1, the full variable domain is EAEVAQSPRYKITEKSQAVAFWCDPISGHATLYWYRQILGQGPELLVQFQDESVVDDSQLPKDRFSAERLKGVDSTLKIQPAELGDSAMYLCASSRLAGSYNEQFFGPGTRLTVL.

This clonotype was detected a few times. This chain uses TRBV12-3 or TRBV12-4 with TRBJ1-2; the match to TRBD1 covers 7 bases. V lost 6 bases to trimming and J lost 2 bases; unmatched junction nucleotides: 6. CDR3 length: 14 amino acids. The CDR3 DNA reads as TGTGCCAGCAGCTTGACAGGGAGAAACTATGGCTACACCTTC. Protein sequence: CASSLTGRNYGYTF.

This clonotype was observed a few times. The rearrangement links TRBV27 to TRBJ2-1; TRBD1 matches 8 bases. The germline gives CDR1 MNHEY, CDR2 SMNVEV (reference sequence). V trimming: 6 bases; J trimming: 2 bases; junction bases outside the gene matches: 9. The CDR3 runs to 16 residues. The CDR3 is CASRHLQGVAYNEQFF. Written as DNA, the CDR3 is TGTGCCAGCAGACACTTACAGGGGGTCGCCTACAATGAGCAGTTCTTC.